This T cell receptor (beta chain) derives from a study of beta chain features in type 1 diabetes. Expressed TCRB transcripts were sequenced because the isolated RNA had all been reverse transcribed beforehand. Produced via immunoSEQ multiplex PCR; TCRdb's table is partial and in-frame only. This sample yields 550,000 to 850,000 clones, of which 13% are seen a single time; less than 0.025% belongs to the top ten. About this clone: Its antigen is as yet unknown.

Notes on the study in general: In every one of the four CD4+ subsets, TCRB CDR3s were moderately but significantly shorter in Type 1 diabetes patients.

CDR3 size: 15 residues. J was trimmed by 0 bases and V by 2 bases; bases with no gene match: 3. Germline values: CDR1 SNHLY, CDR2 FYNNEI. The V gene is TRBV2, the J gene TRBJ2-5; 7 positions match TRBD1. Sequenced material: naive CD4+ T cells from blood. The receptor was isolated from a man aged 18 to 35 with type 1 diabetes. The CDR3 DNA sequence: TGTGCCAGCAGTGAATCGACAGGGTACCAAGAGACCCAGTACTTC. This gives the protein CASSESTGYQETQYF.